This TCR beta chain is from a study of cytomegalovirus exposure and HLA in healthy donors (dated by TCRdb to 2016 to 2017). For the study in its entirety: In an earlier analysis of roughly 590 of the donors, 276 Gb of sequence data and 90 million to 120 million unique TCR beta sequences from roughly 200 million T cells were reported. Around 330 gigabases of sequencing data and around 88 million unique TCR sequences made up an early release that covered fewer than 650 HLA-typed donors. Of the approximately 400 genotyped donors, approximately 83% fell in the genetic ancestry cluster associated with self-reported Caucasian donors. The study aimed to test whether signatures of past pathogen exposure could be identified by cataloging public T cell receptors. Using immunosequencing, the study profiled T cell repertoires from 640 or so subjects and related those repertoires to cytomegalovirus serostatus. In addition to the first cohort of around 670 subjects, a separate validation cohort of approximately 130 different subjects was used. The study combined high-throughput TCR immunosequencing, statistical association of individual TCRs with disease status, and machine learning to predict cytomegalovirus infection status. A later analysis re-examined previously published TCR beta repertoires from over 500 donors and added high-resolution HLA genotyping to investigate patterns of TCR occurrence. The later analysis used no new phenotypic data to find candidate immune exposures, relying instead on TCR beta sequences and their occurrence across donors. In an earlier analysis of a few hundred of the donors, high-throughput TCR beta sequencing was used to judge whether each TCR beta V gene segment behaved as functional or pseudogenic. Alongside the repertoire data, information on donor age, sex, ethnicity and CMV serostatus was compiled. A later genetic analysis took genome-wide SNP genotypes for 398 of the 666 donors and used that subset as a discovery cohort. All discovery cohort repertoires had been generated using a single sequencing platform. HLA typing covered class I and class II loci at four-digit resolution. Typing coverage differed by locus: A, B, C, DRB1 and DQB1 were typed in roughly 620-640 donors, DQA1 in approximately 520, DPA1 in nearly 610, and DPB1 in roughly 450. About five DR-DQ haplotypes were treated as single units for association and clustering because of strong linkage in the cohort. Among 398 genotyped donors of the cohort, an average of about 240,000 unique TCR beta nucleotide sequences were sequenced per donor, roughly 18% of them non-productive. Overall study outcomes, separate from this receptor: A cluster of highly shared sequence variants was judged likely to represent a technical artifact of the sequencing pipeline. Linkage disequilibrium might explain the correlated functional status among segregating V segments, but an unknown experimental factor could not be ruled out. A total of about 150 TCR beta chains were listed by the study as associated with cytomegalovirus. Compared with the 666-donor mean, donors in an Asian-associated ancestry cluster had fewer N-insertions in productive TCRs, according to a later genetic analysis. Assigning TCR associations to individual alleles was difficult when HLA alleles, especially DR and DQ, strongly co-occurred. A further reported finding was that TCR beta sequences accurately predicted the HLA-A and HLA-B alleles for most subjects in the first cohort. According to the authors, the approach could potentially be generalized to other disease states and immunological phenotypes. Three of the identified cytomegalovirus-associated TCR beta chains were confirmed in vitro to be specific for cytomegalovirus antigens. In an earlier analysis of about 600 of the donors, most TCR beta V segments appeared in productive rearrangements about 87% or about 30% of the time, broadly matching IMGT annotations. Because counts were too low, seventeen rarely observed V segments, including chromosome 9 orphons, were left out of the earlier analysis of a few hundred of the donors. A later analysis found that most CMV-associated TCR beta chains appeared HLA-restricted, with HLA associations seemingly driven largely by CMV exposure. Specific HLA alleles were associated with around 18,000 TCR beta sequences at a false discovery rate of 0.05 in a later analysis. In both the original and validation cohorts, the classifier was reported to diagnose cytomegalovirus status with high specificity and sensitivity. Some IMGT-functional V segments, including TRBV6-2 and TRBV6-3, could not be distinguished by the 87-base-pair reads and were therefore excluded. Roughly uniform sequencing depth across donors was assumed in presence/absence analyses, although this assumption may not hold. HLA typing was unavailable for some donors at each locus, so association tests used only the typed subset. Immune exposure information for the cohort was limited to CMV serostatus. A later analysis found that HLA-associated TCR beta chains were more clonally expanded and had lower generation probabilities than equally common non-associated chains. According to a later analysis, TCR association rates differed among HLA loci, with DRB1 alleles showing the most associated TCRs and HLA-C alleles showing the fewest. V-gene and J-gene trimming of TCR beta chains was associated with a missense DCLRE1C variant in a later genetic analysis, and the association was replicated in an independent cohort. Several of the top co-occurrence clusters appeared to be linked to parvovirus B19, influenza, CMV and Epstein-Barr virus, according to a later analysis. Most TCR sequences were observed very rarely across donors, whereas some public TCRs were present in many individuals. Only TCR beta chains were sequenced in this cohort, and the absence of alpha or paired-chain data limited detectable features.

Note on this clone: The target of this receptor is not known. The input lacks base qualities; no much larger clone sits a single base away.

The cohort consisted of 670 or so healthy bone marrow donors. At the time of sampling, all cohort members were nominally healthy, though unrecorded immune exposures were likely present. The donor was CMV seronegative and was included in the group of a few hundred seronegative cohort members. Every donor gave a peripheral blood sample, and the peripheral blood mononuclear cells from that sample were used for TCR beta sequencing. The Qiagen DNeasy Blood Extraction Kit was used to extract genomic DNA from the blood cell samples. The library was built by means of the immunoSEQ multiplex PCR assay. For the multiplex PCR, a mixture combining 60 forward primers for TCR Vbeta segments and 13 reverse primers for TCR Jbeta segments was used. A multiplex PCR assay on genomic DNA amplified the CDR3 region of rearranged TCR beta genes. The amplified TCR beta libraries were sequenced on the Illumina HiSeq System as 87-base-pair reads. The study's processing was this. A later analysis tallied some 79 million unique TCR beta chains across the 700 or so repertoires, and 10 million to 11 million of those chains were shared by two or more donors. Raw reads were error-corrected and collapsed into unique sequences with a nearest-neighbor algorithm that merged closely related sequences to remove PCR and sequencing errors. Alignment of CDR3 sequences to IMGT reference sequences was used to assign V, D and J gene segments. For a sequence to be retained, a match of at least six nucleotides to both a V gene segment and a J gene segment was required. Rearrangements were classified as productive when the CDR3 lacked stop codons and remained in frame with V and J, and all other rearrangements were classified as non-productive. CDR3 was defined according to IMGT convention as the region running from the second conserved V-encoded cysteine to the conserved J-encoded phenylalanine. In an earlier analysis of more than 550 of the donors, sequences lacking an unambiguous match to a single V gene segment were excluded. An earlier analysis of several hundred of the donors classified V segments as functional when productive rearrangements were above 56.7% and as segregating when the standard deviation between donors was above 5%. A statistical classification framework was developed to diagnose cytomegalovirus status using the catalog of TCR beta chain sequences. V and J gene assignment, in a later analysis, came from comparing TCR nucleotide sequences with IMGT/GENE-DB human TR gene sequences. The TCRdist pipeline was used in a later analysis to assign CDR3 sequences and most-parsimonious VDJ recombination scenarios. In a later analysis, each TCR beta chain was defined by its CDR3 amino acid sequence together with its V-gene family, and reads without a unique V-gene family were excluded. In a later analysis, fewer than 650 highly shared, low-generation-probability nucleotide sequences were removed to address suspected cross-contamination and a sequencing artifact. In a later analysis, a clonal expansion index for each public chain was calculated from normalized within-repertoire ranks of inferred template counts. A later analysis computed generation probabilities with a VDJ recombination model fitted to out-of-frame rearrangements, and checked the results against IGoR. In a later analysis, TCR-TCR, TCR-HLA and TCR-CMV co-occurrence was scored with hypergeometric tests, and a repertoire-size bias correction was applied to TCR pairs. False discovery rates were estimated in a later analysis by permuting HLA or CMV assignments 20 times. A later analysis grouped co-occurring TCRs with DBSCAN, adding TCRdist sequence similarity when clustering within HLA-allele-positive subsets. Repertoires with fewer than 30,000 or more than 120,000 public chains were left out of co-occurrence clustering, as were about five repertoires with anomalous nucleotide sharing. TCRdb's version of the immuneACCESS table is confined to in-frame rearrangements and falls short of the full clone set. An unresolved V gene accounts for under half of the shortfall where checked; the remainder is of unknown origin. V and J calls and clone size are given by that table; D and trimming were obtained from the DNA. This sample has about 100,000 clones in its table, and about four fifths of those were observed once. The ten largest clones take up under 8.5% of the sample.

The germline V and J ends show losses of 4 bases and 3 bases respectively, and no gene match explains 10 bases of the junction. The cysteine opens and the phenylalanine closes a CDR3 of 17 amino acids. Only the CDR3 DNA is retained, 51 bases long and in frame from the first base. In the germline V gene (reference sequence), CDR1 corresponds to SGHNT and CDR2 to YYREEE. This chain joins TRBV5-4 to TRBJ2-7; TRBD2 aligns with 13 central bases. The sample comprised PBMCs. The clonotype was recovered from a young man in good health and CMV-seronegative. CDR3 sequence: CASSLRKTSGRSYEQYF. The DNA sequence is as follows: TGTGCCAGCAGCCTGAGGAAGACTAGCGGGAGGAGCTACGAGCAGTACTTC.